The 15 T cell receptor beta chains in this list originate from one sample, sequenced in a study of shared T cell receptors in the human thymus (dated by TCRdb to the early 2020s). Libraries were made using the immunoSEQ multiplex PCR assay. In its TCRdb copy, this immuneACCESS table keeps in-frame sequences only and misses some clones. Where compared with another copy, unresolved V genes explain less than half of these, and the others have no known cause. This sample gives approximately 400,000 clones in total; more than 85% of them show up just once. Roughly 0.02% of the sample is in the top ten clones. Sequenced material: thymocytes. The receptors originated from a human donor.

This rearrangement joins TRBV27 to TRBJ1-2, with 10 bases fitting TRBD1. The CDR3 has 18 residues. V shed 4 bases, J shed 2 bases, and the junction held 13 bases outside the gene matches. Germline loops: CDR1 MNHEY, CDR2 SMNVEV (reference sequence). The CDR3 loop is CASSSNFWTGGVNYGYTF. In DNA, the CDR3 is TGTGCCAGCAGTTCCAACTTCTGGACAGGGGGAGTCAACTATGGCTACACCTTC.

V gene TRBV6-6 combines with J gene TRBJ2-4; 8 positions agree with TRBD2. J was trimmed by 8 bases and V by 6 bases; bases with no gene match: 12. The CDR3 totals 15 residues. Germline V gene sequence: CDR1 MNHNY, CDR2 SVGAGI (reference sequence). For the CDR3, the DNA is TGTGCCAGCAGCCCTAGGACCGCGGGAGGTGACATTCAGTACTTC. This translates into CASSPRTAGGDIQYF.

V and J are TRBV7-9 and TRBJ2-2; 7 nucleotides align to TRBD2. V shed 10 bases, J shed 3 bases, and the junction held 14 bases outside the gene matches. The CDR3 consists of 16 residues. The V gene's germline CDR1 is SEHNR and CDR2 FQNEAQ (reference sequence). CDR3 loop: CATQARRDYHTGELFF. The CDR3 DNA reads TGTGCCACCCAGGCCAGAAGGGACTATCACACCGGGGAGCTGTTTTTT.

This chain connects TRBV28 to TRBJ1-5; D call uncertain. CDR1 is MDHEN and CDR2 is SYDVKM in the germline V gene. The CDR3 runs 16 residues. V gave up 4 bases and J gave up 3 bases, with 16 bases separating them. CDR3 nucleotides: TGTGCCAGCAGTTCCCGAGACTTAGGGCCCAATCAGCCCCAGCATTTT. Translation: CASSSRDLGPNQPQHF.

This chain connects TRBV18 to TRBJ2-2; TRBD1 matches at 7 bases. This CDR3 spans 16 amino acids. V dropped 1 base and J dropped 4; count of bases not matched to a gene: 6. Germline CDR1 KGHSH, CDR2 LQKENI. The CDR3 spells CASSPQGAKGTGELFF. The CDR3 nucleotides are TGTGCCAGCTCACCACAGGGGGCAAAGGGCACCGGGGAGCTGTTTTTT.

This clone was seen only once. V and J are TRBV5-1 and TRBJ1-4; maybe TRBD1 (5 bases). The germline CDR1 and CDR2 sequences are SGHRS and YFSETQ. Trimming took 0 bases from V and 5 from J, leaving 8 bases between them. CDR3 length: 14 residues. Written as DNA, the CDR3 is TGCGCCAGCAGCTTGGGGGACGGGAATGAAAAACTGTTTTTT. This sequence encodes CASSLGDGNEKLFF.

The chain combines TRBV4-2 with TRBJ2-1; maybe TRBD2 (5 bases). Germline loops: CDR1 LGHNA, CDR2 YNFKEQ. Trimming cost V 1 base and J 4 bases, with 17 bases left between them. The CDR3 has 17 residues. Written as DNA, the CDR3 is TGTGCCAGCAGCCAAGCGGTCCCGGAAGCGGTTTACAATGAGCAGTTCTTC. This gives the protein CASSQAVPEAVYNEQFF.

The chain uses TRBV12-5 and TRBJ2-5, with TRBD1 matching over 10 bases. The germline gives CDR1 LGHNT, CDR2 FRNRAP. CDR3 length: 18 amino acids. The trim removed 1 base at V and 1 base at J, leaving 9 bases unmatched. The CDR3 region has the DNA TGTGCTAGTGGTTTGGGCCCGGGACAGGGGCTCCTCCAAGAGACCCAGTACTTC. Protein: CASGLGPGQGLLQETQYF.

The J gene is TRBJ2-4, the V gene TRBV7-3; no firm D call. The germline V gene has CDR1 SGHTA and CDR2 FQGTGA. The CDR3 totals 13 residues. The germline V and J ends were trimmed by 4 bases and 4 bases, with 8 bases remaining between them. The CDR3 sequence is CASSSRLKNIQYF. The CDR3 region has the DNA TGTGCCAGCAGCTCAAGACTGAAAAACATTCAGTACTTC.

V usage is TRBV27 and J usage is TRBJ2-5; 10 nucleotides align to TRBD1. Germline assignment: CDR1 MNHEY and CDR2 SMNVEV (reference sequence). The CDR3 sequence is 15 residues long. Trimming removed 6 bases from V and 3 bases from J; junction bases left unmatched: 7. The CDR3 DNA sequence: TGTGCCAGCAGACCTGGGACAGGGGAAAAAGAGACCCAGTACTTC. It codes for CASRPGTGEKETQYF.

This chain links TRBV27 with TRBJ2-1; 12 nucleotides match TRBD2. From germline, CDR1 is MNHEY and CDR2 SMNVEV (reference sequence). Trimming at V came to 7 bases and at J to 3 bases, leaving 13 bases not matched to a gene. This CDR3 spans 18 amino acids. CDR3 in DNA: TGTGCCAGCAACCGGACTAGCGGGAAGTTCGTGGGCTACAATGAGCAGTTCTTC. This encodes CASNRTSGKFVGYNEQFF.

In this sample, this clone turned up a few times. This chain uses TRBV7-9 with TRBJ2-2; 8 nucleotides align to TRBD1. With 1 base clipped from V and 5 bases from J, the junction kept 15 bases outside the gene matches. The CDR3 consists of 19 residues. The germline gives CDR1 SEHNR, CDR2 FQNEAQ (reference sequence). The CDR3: CASSLVALGRGRITGELFF. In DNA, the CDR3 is TGTGCCAGCAGCTTAGTTGCATTGGGCAGGGGGCGAATTACCGGGGAGCTGTTTTTT.

CDR3: CASSPQTGRGAGLAPNQRHNEQFF. The DNA for the CDR3 is TGTGCCAGTAGTCCCCAAACAGGGCGAGGAGCGGGACTAGCACCGAACCAGAGGCACAATGAGCAGTTCTTC. The chain couples TRBV19 to TRBJ2-1; 9 nucleotides agree with TRBD2. Germline values: CDR1 LNHDA, CDR2 SQIVND (reference sequence). The V gene end was trimmed by 5 bases and the J gene end by 5 bases; junction bases not matched to a gene: 34. The CDR3 spans 24 residues.

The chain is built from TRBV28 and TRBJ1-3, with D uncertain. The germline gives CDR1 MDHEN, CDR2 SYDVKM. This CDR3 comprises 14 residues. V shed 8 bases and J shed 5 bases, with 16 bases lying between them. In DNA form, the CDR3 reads TGTGCCAGCGCACTCCGGAGAGGGAGAAACACCATATATTTT. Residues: CASALRRGRNTIYF.

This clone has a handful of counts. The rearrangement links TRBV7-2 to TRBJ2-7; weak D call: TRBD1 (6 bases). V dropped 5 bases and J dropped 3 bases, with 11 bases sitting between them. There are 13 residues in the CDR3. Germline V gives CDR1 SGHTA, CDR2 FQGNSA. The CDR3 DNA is TGTGCCAGCAGCCAGGGGATAAACTACGAGCAGTACTTC. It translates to CASSQGINYEQYF.